The T cell receptor beta chain described here comes from a study of spatial heterogeneity in lung cancer. Study context: Donation came from around 72 patients with untreated early-stage non-small cell lung cancer. Alpha-chain sequences were detected in numbers that were consistently lower than beta-chain sequences.

As for this clonotype: As yet, its antigen is unknown. The junction and the germline gene differ at one end; a read error may be behind it.

Whole-study results and caveats: Follow-up blood showed ubiquitous expanded tumor TCRs less than blood at resection did.

TCRdb re-called the 5' RACE reads through MiXCR, storing one row per CDR3 protein. Counted here are some 41,000 distinct CDR3 sequences, more than 20% occurring once; the ten biggest clones make up less than 9%. Time point in this sample: blood at routine non-recurrence follow-up after resection. The receptor's source is a female donor with early-stage non-small cell lung cancer. The sequenced sample was PBMCs, obtained at follow-up.

This CDR3 reads CVSSPSVGNQPQHF. The CDR3 nucleotides read TGTGTCAGCTCACCAAGCGTGGGCAATCAGCCCCAGCATTTT. The chain employs TRBV18 and TRBJ1-5; D not resolved. The germline V gene encodes CDR1 KGHSH and CDR2 LQKENI. The CDR3 loop spans 14 amino acids.